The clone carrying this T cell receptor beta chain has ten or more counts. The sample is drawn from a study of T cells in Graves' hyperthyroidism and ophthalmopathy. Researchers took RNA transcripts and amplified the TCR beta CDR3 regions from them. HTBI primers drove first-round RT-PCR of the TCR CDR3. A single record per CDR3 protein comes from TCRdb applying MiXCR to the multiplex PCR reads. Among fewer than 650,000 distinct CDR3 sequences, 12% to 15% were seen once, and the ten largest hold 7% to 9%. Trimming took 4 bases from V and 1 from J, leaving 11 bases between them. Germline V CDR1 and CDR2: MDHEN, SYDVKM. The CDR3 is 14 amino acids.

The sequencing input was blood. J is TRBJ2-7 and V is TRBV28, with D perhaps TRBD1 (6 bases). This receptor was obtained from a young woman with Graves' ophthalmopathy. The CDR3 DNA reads TGTGCCAGCAGTTCAAAGACAGGATCCTACGAGCAGTACTTC. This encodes CASSSKTGSYEQYF.